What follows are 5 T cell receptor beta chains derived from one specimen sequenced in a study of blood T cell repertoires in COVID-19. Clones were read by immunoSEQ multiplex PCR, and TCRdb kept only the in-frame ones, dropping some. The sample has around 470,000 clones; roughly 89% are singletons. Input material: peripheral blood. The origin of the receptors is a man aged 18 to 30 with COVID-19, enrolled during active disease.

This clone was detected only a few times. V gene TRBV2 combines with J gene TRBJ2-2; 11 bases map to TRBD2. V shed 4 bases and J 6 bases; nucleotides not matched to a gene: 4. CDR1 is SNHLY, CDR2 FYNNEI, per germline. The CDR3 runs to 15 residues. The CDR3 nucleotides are TGTGCCAGCAGTGGCCTAGCGGGAGGTTCCGGGGAGCTGTTTTTT. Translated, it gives CASSGLAGGSGELFF.

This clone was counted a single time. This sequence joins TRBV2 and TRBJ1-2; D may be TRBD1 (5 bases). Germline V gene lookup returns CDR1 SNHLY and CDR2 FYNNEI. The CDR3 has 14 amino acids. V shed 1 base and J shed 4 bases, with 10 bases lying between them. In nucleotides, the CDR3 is TGTGCCAGCAGTGAAGGTGGGGGGGGCTATGGCTACACCTTC. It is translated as CASSEGGGGYGYTF.

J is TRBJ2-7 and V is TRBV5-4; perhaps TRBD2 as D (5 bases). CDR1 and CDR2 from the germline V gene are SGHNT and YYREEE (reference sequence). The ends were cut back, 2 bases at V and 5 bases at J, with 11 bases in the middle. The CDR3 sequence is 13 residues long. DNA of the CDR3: TGTGCCAGCAGCTTACGGGGTGGGCACGAGCAGTACTTC. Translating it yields CASSLRGGHEQYF. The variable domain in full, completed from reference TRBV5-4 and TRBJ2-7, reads ETGVTQSPTHLIKTRGQQVTLRCSSQSGHNTVSWYQQALGQGPQFIFQYYREEENGRGNFPPRFSGLQFPNYSSELNVNALELDDSALYLCASSLRGGHEQYFGPGTRLTVT.

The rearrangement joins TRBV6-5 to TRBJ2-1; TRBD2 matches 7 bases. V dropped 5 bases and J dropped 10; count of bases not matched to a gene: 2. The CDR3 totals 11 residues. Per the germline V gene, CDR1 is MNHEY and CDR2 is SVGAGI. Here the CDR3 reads CASSPGGEQFF. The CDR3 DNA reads TGTGCCAGCAGTCCCGGGGGGGAGCAGTTCTTC.

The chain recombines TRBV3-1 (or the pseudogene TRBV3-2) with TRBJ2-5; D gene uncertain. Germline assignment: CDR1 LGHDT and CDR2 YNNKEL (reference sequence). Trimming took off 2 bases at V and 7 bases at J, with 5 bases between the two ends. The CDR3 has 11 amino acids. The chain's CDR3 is CASSQSLTQYF. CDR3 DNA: TGTGCCAGCAGCCAATCATTGACCCAGTACTTC.